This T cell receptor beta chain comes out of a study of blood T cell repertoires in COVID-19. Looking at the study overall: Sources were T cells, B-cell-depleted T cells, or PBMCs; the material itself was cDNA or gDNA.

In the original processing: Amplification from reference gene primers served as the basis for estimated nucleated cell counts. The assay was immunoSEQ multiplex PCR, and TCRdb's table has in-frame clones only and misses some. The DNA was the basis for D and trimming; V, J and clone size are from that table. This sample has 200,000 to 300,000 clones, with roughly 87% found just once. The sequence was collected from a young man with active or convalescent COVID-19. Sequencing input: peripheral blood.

The CDR3 sequence is CASSQSSGSYNEQFF. DNA for the CDR3: TGTGCCAGCAGTCAGTCTAGCGGATCCTACAATGAGCAGTTCTTC. V is TRBV5-4 and J is TRBJ2-1; TRBD2 agrees at 7 bases. With 5 bases clipped from V and 1 base from J, the junction kept 6 bases outside the gene matches. The germline CDR1 and CDR2 sequences are SGHNT and YYREEE (reference sequence). The CDR3 extends over 15 amino acids.